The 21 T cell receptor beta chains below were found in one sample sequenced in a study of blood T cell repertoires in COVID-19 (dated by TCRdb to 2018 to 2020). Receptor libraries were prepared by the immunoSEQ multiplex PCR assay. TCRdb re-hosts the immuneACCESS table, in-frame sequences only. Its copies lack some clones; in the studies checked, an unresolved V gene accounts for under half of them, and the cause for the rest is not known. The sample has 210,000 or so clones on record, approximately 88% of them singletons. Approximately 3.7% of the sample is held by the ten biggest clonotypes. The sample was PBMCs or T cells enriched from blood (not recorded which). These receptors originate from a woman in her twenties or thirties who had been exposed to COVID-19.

CDR3 sequence reads: CASSLVREGGQETQYF. The DNA for the CDR3 is TGTGCCAGCAGCTTAGTCCGGGAGGGGGGCCAAGAGACCCAGTACTTC. The rearrangement uses TRBV7-8 and TRBJ2-5, with 8 bases fitting TRBD2. The germline CDR1 and CDR2 sequences are SGHVS and FQNEAQ. Losses at the gene ends were 1 base for V and 1 base for J; bases not matched to a gene: 5. CDR3 length: 16 amino acids.

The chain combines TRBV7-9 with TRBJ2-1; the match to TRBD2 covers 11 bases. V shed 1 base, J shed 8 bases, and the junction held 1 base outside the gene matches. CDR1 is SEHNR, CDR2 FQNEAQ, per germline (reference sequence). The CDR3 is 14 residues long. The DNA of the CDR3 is TGTGCCAGCAGCTTAGGTAGCGGGAGGGATGAGCAGTTCTTC. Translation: CASSLGSGRDEQFF.

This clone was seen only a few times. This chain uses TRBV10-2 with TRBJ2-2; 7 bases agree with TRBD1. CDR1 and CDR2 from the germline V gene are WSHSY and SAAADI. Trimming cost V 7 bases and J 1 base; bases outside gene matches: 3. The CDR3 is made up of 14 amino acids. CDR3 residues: CASTRTGNTGELFF. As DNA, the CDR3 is TGCGCCAGCACTCGGACAGGGAACACCGGGGAGCTGTTTTTT.

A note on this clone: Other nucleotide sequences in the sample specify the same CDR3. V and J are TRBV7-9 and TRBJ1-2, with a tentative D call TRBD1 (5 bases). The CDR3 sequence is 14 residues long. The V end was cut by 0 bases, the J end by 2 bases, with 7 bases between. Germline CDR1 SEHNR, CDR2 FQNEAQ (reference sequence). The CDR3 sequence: CASSLAGGNYGYTF. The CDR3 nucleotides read TGTGCCAGCAGCTTAGCCGGGGGAAACTATGGCTACACCTTC.

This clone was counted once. CDR3 protein: CASTFQGAGGYTF. The CDR3, as DNA: TGTGCCAGCACCTTCCAGGGGGCTGGCGGCTACACCTTC. The rearrangement uses TRBV6-5 and TRBJ1-2, with TRBD1 identical over 8 bases. CDR1 MNHEY and CDR2 SVGAGI come from the germline V gene. The CDR3 extends over 13 amino acids. V was clipped by 7 bases and J by 8 bases; unmatched bases: 9.

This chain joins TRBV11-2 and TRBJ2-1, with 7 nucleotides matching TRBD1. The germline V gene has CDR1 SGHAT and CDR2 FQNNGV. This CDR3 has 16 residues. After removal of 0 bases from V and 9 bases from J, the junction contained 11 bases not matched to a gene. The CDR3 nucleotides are TGTGCCAGCAGCTTAGACCCCCTCCAGGGGGTGAGTGAGCAGTTCTTC. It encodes CASSLDPLQGVSEQFF.

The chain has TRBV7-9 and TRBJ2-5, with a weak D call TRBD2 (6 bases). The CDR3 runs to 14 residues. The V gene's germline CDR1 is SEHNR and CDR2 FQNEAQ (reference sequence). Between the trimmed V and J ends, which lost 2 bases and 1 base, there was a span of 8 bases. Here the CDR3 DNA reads TGTGCCAGCAGCTTACGGGGGATCCAAGAGACCCAGTACTTC. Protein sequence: CASSLRGIQETQYF.

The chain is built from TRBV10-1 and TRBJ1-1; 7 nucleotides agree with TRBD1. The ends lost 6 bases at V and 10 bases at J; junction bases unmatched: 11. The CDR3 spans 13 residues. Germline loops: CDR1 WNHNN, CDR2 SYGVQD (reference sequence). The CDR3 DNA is TGCGCCAGCAGCCCGACAGGGTTGGGTGTAGCTTTCTTT. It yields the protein CASSPTGLGVAFF.

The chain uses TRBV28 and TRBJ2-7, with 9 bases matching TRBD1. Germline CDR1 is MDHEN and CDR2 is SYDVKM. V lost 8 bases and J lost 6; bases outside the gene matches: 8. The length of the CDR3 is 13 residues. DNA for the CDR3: TGTGCCAGCGAGGGACAGGGATTTGGCGAGCAGTACTTC. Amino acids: CASEGQGFGEQYF. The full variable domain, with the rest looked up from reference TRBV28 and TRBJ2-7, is DVKVTQSSRYLVKRTGEKVFLECVQDMDHENMFWYRQDPGLGLRLIYFSYDVKMKEKGDIPEGYSVSREKKERFSLILESASTNQTSMYLCASEGQGFGEQYFGPGTRLTVT.

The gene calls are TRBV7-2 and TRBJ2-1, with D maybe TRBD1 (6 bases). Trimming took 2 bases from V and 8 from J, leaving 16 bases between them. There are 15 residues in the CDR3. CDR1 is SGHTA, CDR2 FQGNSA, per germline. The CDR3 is CASSLSGGTWDEQFF. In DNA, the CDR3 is TGTGCCAGCAGCTTAAGTGGGGGCACATGGGATGAGCAGTTCTTC.

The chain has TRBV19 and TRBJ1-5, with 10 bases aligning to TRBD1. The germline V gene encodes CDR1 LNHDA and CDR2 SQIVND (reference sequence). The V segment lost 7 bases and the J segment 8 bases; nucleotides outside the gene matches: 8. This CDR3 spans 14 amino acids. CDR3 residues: CASTRTGGVEPQHF. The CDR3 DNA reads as TGTGCCAGTACCCGGACAGGGGGAGTTGAGCCCCAGCATTTT.

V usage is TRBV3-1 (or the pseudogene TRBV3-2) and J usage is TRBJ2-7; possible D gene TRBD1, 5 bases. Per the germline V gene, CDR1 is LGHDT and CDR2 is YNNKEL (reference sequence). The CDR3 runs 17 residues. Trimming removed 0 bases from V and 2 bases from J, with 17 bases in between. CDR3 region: CASSQEVGSGPPYEQYF. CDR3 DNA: TGTGCCAGCAGCCAAGAGGTGGGGTCAGGGCCTCCCTACGAGCAGTACTTC.

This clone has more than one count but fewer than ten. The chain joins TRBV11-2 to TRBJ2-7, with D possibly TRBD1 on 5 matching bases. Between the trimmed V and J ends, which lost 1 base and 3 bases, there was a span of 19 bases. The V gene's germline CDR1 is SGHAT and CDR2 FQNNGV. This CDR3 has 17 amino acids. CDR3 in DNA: TGTGCCAGCAGCTTAGCGGGCCGGGCCAGGGCTCGCTACGAGCAGTACTTC. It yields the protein CASSLAGRARARYEQYF.

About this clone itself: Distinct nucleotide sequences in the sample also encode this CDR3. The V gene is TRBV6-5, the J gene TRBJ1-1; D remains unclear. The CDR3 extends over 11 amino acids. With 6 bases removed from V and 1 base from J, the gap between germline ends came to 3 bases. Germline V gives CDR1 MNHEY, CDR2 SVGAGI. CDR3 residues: CASSRNTEAFF. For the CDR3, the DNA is TGTGCCAGCAGCCGGAACACTGAAGCTTTCTTT.

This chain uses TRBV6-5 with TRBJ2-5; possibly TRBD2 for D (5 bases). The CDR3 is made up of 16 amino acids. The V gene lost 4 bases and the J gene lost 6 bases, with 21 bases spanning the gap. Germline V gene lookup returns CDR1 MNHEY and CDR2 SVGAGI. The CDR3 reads CASSLTSVLGLKTQYF. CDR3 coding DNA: TGTGCCAGCAGTTTGACCTCCGTACTAGGTTTAAAGACCCAGTACTTC.

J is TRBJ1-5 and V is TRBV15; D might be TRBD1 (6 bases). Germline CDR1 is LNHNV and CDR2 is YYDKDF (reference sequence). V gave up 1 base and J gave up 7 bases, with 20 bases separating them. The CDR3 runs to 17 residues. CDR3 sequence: CATSRAPPFDRSQPQHF. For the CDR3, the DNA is TGTGCCACCAGCAGAGCCCCCCCCTTTGACAGGAGCCAGCCCCAGCATTTT.

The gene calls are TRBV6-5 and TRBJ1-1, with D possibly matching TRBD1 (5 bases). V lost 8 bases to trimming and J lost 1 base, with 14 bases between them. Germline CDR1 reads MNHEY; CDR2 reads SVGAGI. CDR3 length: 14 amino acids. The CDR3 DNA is TGTGCCAGCGGGAGGGGCGAGGAGAACACTGAAGCTTTCTTT. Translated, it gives CASGRGEENTEAFF.

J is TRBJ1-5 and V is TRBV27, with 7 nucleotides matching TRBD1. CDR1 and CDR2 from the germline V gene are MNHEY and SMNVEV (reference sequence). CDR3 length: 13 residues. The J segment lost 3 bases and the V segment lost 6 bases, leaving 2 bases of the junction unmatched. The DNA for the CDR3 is TGTGCCAGCAGGACAGGGCCCAATCAGCCCCAGCATTTT. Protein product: CASRTGPNQPQHF.

The chain's CDR3 is CASRGDRGYEQYF. Written as DNA, the CDR3 is TGTGCCAGCAGGGGGGACAGGGGCTACGAGCAGTACTTC. This chain joins TRBV12-3 or TRBV12-4 and TRBJ2-7, with 10 bases fitting TRBD1. The CDR3 covers 13 residues. V shed 6 bases and J 3 bases; nucleotides not matched to a gene: 2.

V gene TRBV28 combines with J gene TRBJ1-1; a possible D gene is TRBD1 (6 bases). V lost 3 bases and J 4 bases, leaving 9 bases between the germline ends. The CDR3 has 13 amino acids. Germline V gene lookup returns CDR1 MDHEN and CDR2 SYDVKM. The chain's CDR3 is CASSLNRVTEAFF. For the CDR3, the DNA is TGTGCCAGCAGTTTGAACAGGGTCACTGAAGCTTTCTTT.

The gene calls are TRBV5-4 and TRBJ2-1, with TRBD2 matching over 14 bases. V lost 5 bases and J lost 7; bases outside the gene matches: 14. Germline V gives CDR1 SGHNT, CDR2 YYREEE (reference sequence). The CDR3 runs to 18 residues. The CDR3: CASRTKTSGREVGNEQFF. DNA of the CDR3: TGTGCCAGCAGAACCAAGACTAGCGGGAGGGAAGTCGGGAATGAGCAGTTCTTC.